The 3 T cell receptor beta chains presented below share a single source sample, sequenced in a study of cytomegalovirus exposure and HLA in healthy donors. Clones were sequenced by immunoSEQ multiplex PCR, and TCRdb holds only the in-frame ones, with some missing. Of 250,000 to 300,000 clones in the sample, almost 90% are singletons; the top ten hold 0.37%. The sequenced sample was PBMCs. All receptors derive from a woman aged 18-29 years in good health and CMV-seronegative.

The chain is built from TRBV4-3 and TRBJ2-2, with D perhaps matching TRBD2 (5 bases). The germline V and J ends were trimmed by 0 bases and 4 bases, with 18 bases remaining between them. CDR1 is LGHNA, CDR2 YSLEER, per germline. The length of the CDR3 is 18 residues. The CDR3 nucleotides read TGCGCCAGCAGCCAAGAATTAAACCGAGGGATCCTCACCGGGGAGCTGTTTTTT. Translation gives CASSQELNRGILTGELFF.

CDR3 coding DNA: TGTGCCAGCAGCAACAAGGGACAGGGGGCAGGTGAGCAGTTCTTC. Translation gives CASSNKGQGAGEQFF. The chain is built from TRBV9 and TRBJ2-1; 12 nucleotides line up with TRBD1. Trimming cost V 4 bases and J 9 bases; bases outside gene matches: 8. The germline CDR1 and CDR2 sequences are SGDLS and YYNGEE. This CDR3 contains 15 residues. The full variable domain, in which reference TRBV9 and TRBJ2-1 provide the parts outside the CDR3, is DSGVTQTPKHLITATGQRVTLRCSPRSGDLSVYWYQQSLDQGLQFLIQYYNGEERAKGNILERFSAQQFPDLHSELNLSSLELGDSALYFCASSNKGQGAGEQFFGPGTRLTVL.

This sequence joins TRBV28 and TRBJ2-7; D perhaps matches TRBD1 (6 bases). This CDR3 is 15 amino acids long. V lost 0 bases and J 3 bases, leaving 12 bases between the germline ends. Germline V CDR1 and CDR2: MDHEN, SYDVKM. CDR3 DNA: TGTGCCAGCAGTTTATGGGGGGCAACGGGCTACGAGCAGTACTTC. It yields the protein CASSLWGATGYEQYF.